This T cell receptor (beta chain) was sequenced during a study of tumor and adjacent non-tumor tissue in lung cancer. Study information: Around 4 million productive TCRbeta reads were obtained per sample on average.

RNA was extracted from bulk tissue without any cell sorting. As for this clonotype: One end of the junction fails to match germline, which may point to a read error.

TCRbeta libraries were built with three rounds of nested PCR, modified from ARM-PCR. A single record per CDR3 protein comes from TCRdb applying MiXCR to the multiplex PCR reads. Of fewer than 85,000 distinct CDR3 sequences detected, over 75% appear once; the ten largest clones hold approximately 12%. This CDR3 contains 13 residues. Germline assignment: CDR1 SGHAT and CDR2 FQDESV (reference sequence). This TCR was sampled from a woman aged 50 to 65 with non-small cell lung cancer. What was sequenced was lung tumor tissue. The rearrangement uses TRBV11-1 and TRBJ2-3; D is perhaps TRBD1 or TRBD2 (5 bases each). The CDR3 protein is CASRGTGMDTLYF. CDR3 bases: TGTGCCAGCAGAGGGACGGGGATGGATACGCTGTATTTC.